This TCR beta chain came from a study of OX40 agonist ivuxolimab in advanced cancers. Study-wide results and limits: Determination of antigen specificity was not performed for the expanded peripheral T cells.

The CDR3 is 16 amino acids. Germline values: CDR1 SGHRS, CDR2 YFSETQ. V lost 4 bases to trimming and J lost 6 bases, with 21 bases between them. About this clone itself: Its antigen is not identified.

Sequencing used immunoSEQ multiplex PCR; TCRdb keeps in-frame clones, though not all of them. The sample contains tens of thousands of clones, 70% to 90% of which appear only once. Sequencing was performed on CD4+ or CD8+ T cells sorted from blood, taken in a trial of the OX40 agonist ivuxolimab. The chain joins TRBV5-1 to TRBJ2-3, with unresolved D. This receptor was taken from an adult with an advanced solid tumor such as melanoma, head and neck, liver or kidney cancer. This chain's CDR3 is CASSLGPSEASDTQYF. CDR3 in DNA: TGCGCCAGCAGCCTCGGCCCCAGTGAGGCATCCGATACGCAGTATTTT. The full variable domain, its missing parts supplied by reference TRBV5-1 and TRBJ2-3, is KAGVTQTPRYLIKTRGQQVTLSCSPISGHRSVSWYQQTPGQGLQFLFEYFSETQRNKGNFPGRFSGRQFSNSRSEMNVSTLELGDSALYLCASSLGPSEASDTQYFGPGTRLTVL.